This T cell receptor beta chain came from a study of shared clonotypes between healthy human individuals. Findings of the study overall: With a few donors compared, around 5.4% of naive CD4 clonotypes were shared.

Here immunoSEQ multiplex PCR was the method, and the copy in TCRdb shows in-frame clones only, minus some. The table lists around 700,000 clones, about three quarters of them singletons. Note on this clone: What it recognizes is unknown.

Sequencing was performed on memory CD4+ T cells sorted from blood. The subset: CD45RA-negative fraction. This sequence originates from a woman aged 25 to 39 in good health.

CDR3 residues: CASSSSSPGGEQYF. The CDR3 nucleotides read TGTGCCAGTAGTAGCAGTAGCCCGGGGGGCGAGCAGTACTTC. V is TRBV19 and J is TRBJ2-7; 7 bases fit TRBD2. Germline V gene sequence: CDR1 LNHDA, CDR2 SQIVND (reference sequence). J gave up 6 bases and V 4 bases, and 9 bases lay outside the gene matches. The CDR3 is 14 amino acids.